The entry that follows covers one T cell receptor beta chain sequence. Antigen unknown. This specimen comes from a study of beta chain features in type 1 diabetes. Study results and limitations: Within each of all four CD4+ subsets, Type 1 diabetes patients had TCRB CDR3s that were moderately but significantly shorter.

Expressed TCRB transcripts were sequenced because the isolated RNA had all been reverse transcribed beforehand. This table comes from immunoSEQ multiplex PCR, and its TCRdb copy is limited to in-frame clones, with some not included. The repertoire consists of 250,000 or so clones, with about a fifth occurring once and the leading ten covering 0.028%. Germline values: CDR1 SGHTA, CDR2 FQGNSA. There are 13 residues in the CDR3. The J segment lost 0 bases and the V segment lost 4 bases, leaving 0 bases of the junction unmatched. This TCR came from a woman between 35 and 50 years old with type 1 diabetes. Material: naive CD4+ T cells from blood. The rearrangement joins TRBV7-2 to TRBJ2-7; TRBD2 matches 7 bases. The CDR3 sequence is CASSWDYSYEQYF. The CDR3 DNA reads as TGTGCCAGCAGCTGGGACTACTCCTACGAGCAGTACTTC.